Listed here are 27 T cell receptor beta chains from one sample, sequenced in a study of T cell changes during pregnancy in multiple sclerosis (dated by TCRdb to the late 2010s). The library was prepared using the immunoSEQ multiplex PCR assay. This is the immuneACCESS table as TCRdb keeps it, with only in-frame sequences that have V and J called. A part of the clones is gone; compared with another copy, unresolved V genes explain less than half, and the rest is unexplained. Present in this sample are 35,000 or so clones, around 90% of which were seen just once. Around 0.76% of the sample rests with the top ten. The source material was CD4+ T cells from peripheral blood mononuclear cells, sampled after pregnancy. The receptors derive from a female donor in good health, enrolled as a control in a pregnancy study.

CDR3 sequence: CASSLKAGALSYNEQFF. DNA of the CDR3: TGTGCCAGCAGCCTTAAAGCGGGGGCCCTCTCCTACAATGAGCAGTTCTTC. The chain joins TRBV7-2 to TRBJ2-1, with 8 bases that match TRBD2. The germline gives CDR1 SGHTA, CDR2 FQGNSA. CDR3 size: 17 residues. Trimming cost V 5 bases and J 0 bases; bases outside gene matches: 9. The entire variable domain, with the rest obtained from reference TRBV7-2 and TRBJ2-1, is as follows: GAGVSQSPSNKVTEKGKDVELRCDPISGHTALYWYRQSLGQGLEFLIYFQGNSAPDKSGLPSDRFSAERTGGSVSTLTIQRTQQEDSAVYLCASSLKAGALSYNEQFFGPGTRLTVL.

The chain uses TRBV5-4 and TRBJ1-3; 7 nucleotides line up with TRBD1. Losses at the gene ends were 4 bases for V and 2 bases for J; bases not matched to a gene: 6. This CDR3 comprises 15 residues. Germline V gene lookup returns CDR1 SGHNT and CDR2 YYREEE (reference sequence). For the CDR3, the DNA is TGTGCCAGCAGCCGAACAGGGGAAGCTGGAAACACCATATATTTT. The encoded protein is CASSRTGEAGNTIYF.

V and J are TRBV5-5 and TRBJ1-5, with D uncertain. Germline values: CDR1 SGHKS, CDR2 YYEKEE (reference sequence). The V and J ends lost 4 bases and 6 bases respectively, with 17 bases between them. The CDR3 consists of 15 residues. The CDR3 reads CASSLDGVASQPQHF. The DNA for the CDR3 is TGTGCCAGCAGCCTAGACGGGGTTGCGAGTCAGCCCCAGCATTTT.

The CDR3 is CASSRFVRGQETQYF. The CDR3, as DNA: TGTGCCAGCAGCCGTTTTGTCAGGGGTCAGGAGACCCAGTACTTC. The chain joins TRBV6-5 to TRBJ2-5, with D possibly TRBD1 on 6 matching bases. There are 15 residues in the CDR3. V lost 6 bases to trimming and J lost 5 bases, with 19 bases between them. Germline V gives CDR1 MNHEY, CDR2 SVGAGI.

This clone was detected only once. The chain uses TRBV11-3 and TRBJ1-1; unclear D gene. The CDR3 sequence is 12 residues long. The V and J ends lost 0 bases and 6 bases respectively, with 5 bases between them. Germline values: CDR1 SGHNT, CDR2 YENEEA. CDR3 nucleotides: TGTGCCAGCAGCTTAGAGGGAGCTGAAGCTTTCTTT. This codes for CASSLEGAEAFF.

The CDR3 loop is CATATGFEAFF. The CDR3 DNA reads TGTGCCACCGCTACTGGTTTTGAAGCTTTCTTT. The chain joins TRBV19 to TRBJ1-1; D ambiguous. The CDR3 has 11 residues. V was clipped by 10 bases and J by 7 bases, with 13 bases between them. CDR1 is LNHDA and CDR2 is SQIVND in the germline V gene (reference sequence).

This rearrangement joins TRBV14 to TRBJ2-5, with TRBD2 identical over 11 bases. CDR1 is SGHDN and CDR2 is FVKESK in the germline V gene. Trimming cost V 3 bases and J 5 bases; bases outside gene matches: 2. CDR3 length equals 14 residues. The CDR3 here is CASSQIAGGETQYF. In DNA, the CDR3 is TGTGCCAGCAGCCAGATAGCGGGAGGGGAGACCCAGTACTTC.

V usage is TRBV7-9 and J usage is TRBJ1-6, with a possible D match to TRBD1 (6 bases). The ends were cut back, 3 bases at V and 9 bases at J, with 12 bases in the middle. The CDR3 runs 14 residues. Germline values: CDR1 SEHNR, CDR2 FQNEAQ (reference sequence). This CDR3 is CASSLGGLGSPLHF. The CDR3 nucleotides read TGTGCCAGCAGCTTGGGGGGGCTCGGTTCACCCCTCCACTTT.

The chain uses TRBV5-1 and TRBJ2-2; 8 nucleotides agree with TRBD2. The CDR3 totals 15 residues. CDR1 is SGHRS and CDR2 is YFSETQ in the germline V gene. Trimming took 0 bases from V and 7 from J; bases not matched to a gene: 5. The DNA for the CDR3 is TGCGCCAGCAGCTTGGGACTAGCGTACGGCGGGGAGCTGTTTTTT. It codes for CASSLGLAYGGELFF.

This clone was seen a few times. The V and J genes are TRBV2 and TRBJ2-2; a possible D gene is TRBD2 (6 bases). Germline V gene sequence: CDR1 SNHLY, CDR2 FYNNEI. V was shortened by 7 bases and J by 1 base, with 13 bases between the two germline ends. The CDR3 is 15 residues long. CDR3 sequence: CASTAPGRNTGELFF. The CDR3 DNA is TGTGCCAGCACCGCCCCCGGGAGGAACACCGGGGAGCTGTTTTTT.

This clone was seen a handful of times. This chain connects TRBV11-2 to TRBJ2-2; D is unresolved. The germline CDR1 and CDR2 sequences are SGHAT and FQNNGV. Trimming took 7 bases from V and 6 from J, leaving 9 bases between them. CDR3 length: 12 residues. The CDR3 DNA reads as TGTGCCAGCAACTCTCAAGCCGGGGAGCTGTTTTTT. Its protein is CASNSQAGELFF.

This rearrangement joins TRBV10-3 to TRBJ2-5; D perhaps matches TRBD2 (6 bases). V lost 11 bases and J 2 bases, leaving 15 bases between the germline ends. CDR1 and CDR2 from the germline V gene are ENHRY and SYGVKD. The length of the CDR3 is 13 residues. The CDR3 DNA is TGTGCCGCCGCCGGCGGGGTACAAGAGACCCAGTACTTC. It yields the protein CAAAGGVQETQYF.

The V call is TRBV2, the J call TRBJ2-7, with 15 bases fitting TRBD2. V was clipped by 6 bases and J by 11 bases; unmatched bases: 23. The CDR3 contains 19 residues. Germline assignment: CDR1 SNHLY and CDR2 FYNNEI. Written as DNA, the CDR3 is TGTGCCAGCAGATGGACTAGCGGGAGGGCCTCAGACCACTCCGACGGGGAGTACTTC. This sequence encodes CASRWTSGRASDHSDGEYF. Based on the CDR3 plus reference TRBV2 and TRBJ2-7, the full variable domain is EPEVTQTPSHQVTQMGQEVILRCVPISNHLYFYWYRQILGQKVEFLVSFYNNEISEKSEIFDDQFSVERPDGSNFTLKIRSTKLEDSAMYFCASRWTSGRASDHSDGEYFGPGTRLTVT.

The chain has TRBV7-8 and TRBJ2-5; the match to TRBD2 covers 11 bases. Germline V gene lookup returns CDR1 SGHVS and CDR2 FQNEAQ. This CDR3 comprises 17 residues. V lost 1 base, J lost 5 bases, and 9 bases stayed unmatched. The chain's CDR3 is CASSLVIATSGVETQYF. The CDR3 nucleotides are TGTGCCAGCAGCTTAGTAATCGCGACTAGCGGGGTCGAGACCCAGTACTTC.

This chain links TRBV9 with TRBJ1-2; D might be TRBD1 (6 bases). The CDR3 covers 13 residues. Germline CDR1 SGDLS, CDR2 YYNGEE. The V gene lost 4 bases and the J gene lost 7 bases, with 14 bases spanning the gap. CDR3 nucleotide sequence: TGTGCCAGCAGCAACCCAGGGGCCGCTGGCTACACCTTC. This translates into CASSNPGAAGYTF.

V and J are TRBV6-6 and TRBJ1-4; D may be TRBD1 (5 bases). The length of the CDR3 is 15 residues. Germline CDR1 and CDR2: MNHNY and SVGAGI (reference sequence). V was clipped by 0 bases and J by 5 bases, with 10 bases between them. CDR3 DNA sequence: TGTGCCAGCAGTTACTCGGGAGGGGAGAATGAAAAACTGTTTTTT. Its protein is CASSYSGGENEKLFF.

The rearrangement joins TRBV6-1 to TRBJ2-2, with TRBD1 as a possible D gene (6 bases). Trimming pared 6 bases from V and 6 bases from J, leaving 11 bases between. Germline loops: CDR1 MNHNS, CDR2 SASEGT. The CDR3 covers 13 residues. The CDR3 nucleotides are TGTGCCAGCAGGGAGACAGGCCCCGGGGAGCTGTTTTTT. It specifies CASRETGPGELFF.

V gene TRBV5-1 combines with J gene TRBJ1-5; weak D call: TRBD1 (6 bases). CDR1 and CDR2 from the germline V gene are SGHRS and YFSETQ. Trimming left V 0 bases short and J 2 bases short, with 9 bases between. The length of the CDR3 is 15 residues. CDR3 DNA: TGCGCCAGCAGCTTGGGGCAGGGGCGCAATCAGCCCCAGCATTTT. It encodes CASSLGQGRNQPQHF.

V usage is TRBV7-2 and J usage is TRBJ2-5; 10 bases align to TRBD2. This CDR3 comprises 15 residues. Germline values: CDR1 SGHTA, CDR2 FQGNSA. With V trimmed by 3 bases and J by 5 bases, 6 bases remained unmatched. The CDR3 DNA reads as TGTGCCAGCAGCTTCGAGCGGGGGGGCCGGGAGACCCAGTACTTC. This translates into CASSFERGGRETQYF.

The chain uses TRBV20-1 and TRBJ2-5; no clear D gene. The better agreement between TRBJ2-7 and the DNA end casts doubt on the J call. The CDR3 has 11 residues. In germline, CDR1 is DFQATT, CDR2 SNEGSKA (reference sequence). The CDR3 sequence is CSARGDYEQYF. The DNA for the CDR3 is TGCAGTGCTAGAGGGGACTACGAGCAGTACTTC.

The chain has TRBV30 and TRBJ2-7, with TRBD2 matching 7 bases. Germline CDR1 and CDR2: GTSNPN and SVGIG (reference sequence). The junction had 7 bases not matched to a gene; V was cut back by 5 bases and J by 0 bases. The CDR3 is 14 amino acids. CDR3 sequence reads: CAWGRDYSSYEQYF. CDR3 DNA sequence: TGTGCCTGGGGCCGGGACTACAGCTCCTACGAGCAGTACTTC.

V usage is TRBV5-1 and J usage is TRBJ1-1; possibly TRBD1 for D (6 bases). The CDR3 has 14 residues. V was cut by 5 bases and J by 1 base, with 12 bases left in between. CDR1 and CDR2 from the germline V gene are SGHRS and YFSETQ. The CDR3 DNA sequence: TGCGCCAGCAGACAGGGTTCTTCGAACACTGAAGCTTTCTTT. It is translated as CASRQGSSNTEAFF.

The V call is TRBV6-5, the J call TRBJ2-7; 9 bases align to TRBD1. V shed 4 bases, J shed 5 bases, and the junction held 9 bases outside the gene matches. The CDR3 consists of 15 residues. Germline lookup yields CDR1 MNHEY and CDR2 SVGAGI. CDR3 amino acids: CASSSSGTGSHEQYF. For the CDR3, the DNA is TGTGCCAGCAGTTCATCCGGGACAGGGAGCCACGAGCAGTACTTC.

The chain joins TRBV28 to TRBJ1-5, with D maybe TRBD1 (5 bases). CDR3 length: 15 amino acids. The V end was cut by 7 bases, the J end by 4 bases, with 17 bases between. Germline values: CDR1 MDHEN, CDR2 SYDVKM. The CDR3 is CASTSGEGWNQPQHF. The CDR3 DNA follows: TGTGCCAGCACCTCGGGGGAAGGGTGGAATCAGCCCCAGCATTTT.

This clone was counted once. The V gene is TRBV6-5, the J gene TRBJ1-2, with 9 bases identical to TRBD1. The junction had 4 bases not matched to a gene; V was cut back by 5 bases and J by 6 bases. The germline gives CDR1 MNHEY, CDR2 SVGAGI. The CDR3 is made up of 13 amino acids. Here the CDR3 reads CASSLDRGHGYTF. The CDR3 nucleotides read TGTGCCAGCAGTCTGGACAGGGGACATGGCTACACCTTC.

This clone has a single count. The V and J genes are TRBV6-6 and TRBJ2-5, with 7 nucleotides matching TRBD1. This CDR3 has 14 residues. CDR1 is MNHNY, CDR2 SVGAGI, per germline (reference sequence). J gave up 4 bases and V 2 bases, and 4 bases lay outside the gene matches. For the CDR3, the DNA is TGTGCCAGCAGTTACGAGGGGGCGAGAGAGACCCAGTACTTC. Protein: CASSYEGARETQYF.

The rearrangement joins TRBV7-2 to TRBJ1-2; 9 bases align to TRBD1. Germline V gives CDR1 SGHTA, CDR2 FQGNSA. With 3 bases clipped from V and 6 bases from J, the junction kept 2 bases outside the gene matches. CDR3 length equals 13 residues. CDR3 DNA: TGTGCCAGCAGCTTCAGACAGGGGGATGGCTACACCTTC. Its translation: CASSFRQGDGYTF.